The entry below gives a single T cell receptor beta chain sequence along with its context. Its cognate antigen is unknown. Trimming removed 6 bases at V and 5 bases at J, with 8 bases between. The CDR3 is 12 residues long. The germline CDR1 and CDR2 sequences are MNHEY and SMNVEV (reference sequence). Measured with immunoSEQ multiplex PCR; TCRdb has only the in-frame clones, and not every one. The sample consists of 120,000 or so clones, 90% of them appearing once. These data belong to a study of T cell responses to AZD1222 COVID-19 vaccine. Whole-study results and caveats: Close to half of all spike-specific TCRs reportedly target regions of the variants that are unmutated. Repertoires were obtained solely post-peak T cell response. Dominant CD4 TCR responses targeted spike regions 160-218 and 743-854.

The sequencing here drew on peripheral blood, taken on day 0 of AZD1222 vaccination. The chain is built from TRBV27 and TRBJ1-5; no clear D gene. This clonotype was obtained from an adult in good health. The CDR3 sequence: CASSHNHQPQHF. The CDR3 bases are TGTGCCAGCAGCCATAACCATCAGCCCCAGCATTTT.